A single sample is the source of the 5 T cell receptor beta chains below, sequenced in a study of CD8 T cells in Susac syndrome. The RNA, about 0.45 to 1 ug, was put through reverse transcription using random hexamers. TCRdb reanalysed the immunoSEQ multiplex PCR reads using MiXCR and keeps one entry per CDR3 protein. The table shows about 210,000 distinct CDR3 sequences, with about 94% occurring only once. Input material: CD4+ T cells from PBMCs. These receptors were obtained from a human donor with Susac syndrome.

V gene TRBV9 combines with J gene TRBJ1-3; D is possibly TRBD1 (6 bases). Trimming shortened V by 2 bases and J by 0 bases, and 15 bases separated the two germline ends. Germline loops: CDR1 SGDLS, CDR2 YYNGEE. This CDR3 is 17 amino acids long. The CDR3 coding sequence is TGTGCCAGCAGCGTCGCGTTCCCAGGGGACTCTGGAAACACCATATATTTT. Protein product: CASSVAFPGDSGNTIYF.

The chain couples TRBV6-2 or TRBV6-3 to TRBJ2-2; D gene uncertain. V lost 8 bases and J 0 bases, leaving 16 bases between the germline ends. Germline assignment: CDR1 MNHEY and CDR2 SVGEGT. CDR3 length: 16 amino acids. CDR3: CASSLPGSANTGELFF. CDR3 bases: TGTGCCAGCTCCTTACCCGGTTCAGCGAACACCGGGGAGCTGTTTTTT.

The chain is built from TRBV3-1 and TRBJ2-3, with 13 bases aligning to TRBD2. The germline CDR1 and CDR2 sequences are LGHDT and YNNKEL (reference sequence). Trimming took 3 bases from V and 5 from J; bases not matched to a gene: 5. This CDR3 contains 16 residues. The CDR3 bases are TGTGCCAGCAGCCATCGACTAGCGGGGGGTCGAGATACGCAGTATTTT. It specifies CASSHRLAGGRDTQYF.

The chain is built from TRBV7-3 and TRBJ2-2, with a weak D call TRBD2 (7 bases). The V gene lost 5 bases and the J gene lost 6 bases, with 16 bases spanning the gap. CDR1 is SGHTA and CDR2 is FQGTGA in the germline V gene. The CDR3 totals 15 residues. CDR3 amino acids: CASSVGGRGSGELFF. The CDR3 coding sequence is TGTGCCAGCAGCGTTGGGGGGAGGGGGTCCGGGGAGCTGTTTTTT.

The rearrangement links TRBV18 to TRBJ1-5; 9 bases agree with TRBD1. The J segment lost 5 bases and the V segment lost 4 bases, leaving 6 bases of the junction unmatched. The germline V gene has CDR1 KGHSH and CDR2 LQKENI. This CDR3 is 15 amino acids long. DNA of the CDR3: TGTGCCAGCTCACGCTCGGGACAGGGCGATCAGCCCCAGCATTTT. It yields the protein CASSRSGQGDQPQHF.